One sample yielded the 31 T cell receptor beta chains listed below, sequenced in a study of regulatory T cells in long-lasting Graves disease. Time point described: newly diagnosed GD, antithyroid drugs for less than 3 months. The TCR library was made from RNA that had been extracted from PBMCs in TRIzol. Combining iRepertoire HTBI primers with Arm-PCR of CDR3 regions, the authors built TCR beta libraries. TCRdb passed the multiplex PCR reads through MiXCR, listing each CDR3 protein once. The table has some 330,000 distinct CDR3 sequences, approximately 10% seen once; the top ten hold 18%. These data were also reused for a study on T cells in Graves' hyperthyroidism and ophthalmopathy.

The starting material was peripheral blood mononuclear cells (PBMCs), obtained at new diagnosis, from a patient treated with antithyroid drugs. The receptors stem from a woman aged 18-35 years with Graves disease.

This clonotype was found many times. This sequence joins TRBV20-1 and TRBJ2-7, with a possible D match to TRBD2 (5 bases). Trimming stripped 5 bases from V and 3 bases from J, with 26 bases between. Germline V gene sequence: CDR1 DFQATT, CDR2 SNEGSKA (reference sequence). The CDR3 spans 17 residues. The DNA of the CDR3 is TGCAGTGCTTCCCGAACCTCCCTAGGACTCGCCCACTACGAGCAGTACTTC. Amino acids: CSASRTSLGLAHYEQYF.

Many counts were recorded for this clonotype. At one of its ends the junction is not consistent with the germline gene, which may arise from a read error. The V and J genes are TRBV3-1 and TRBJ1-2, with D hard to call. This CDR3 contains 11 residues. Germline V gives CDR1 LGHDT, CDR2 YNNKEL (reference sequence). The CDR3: CACSQGGRETF. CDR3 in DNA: TGTGCCTGCAGCCAAGGAGGCCGGGAGACCTTC. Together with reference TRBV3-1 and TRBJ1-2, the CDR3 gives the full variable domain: DTAVSQTPKYLVTQMGNDKSIKCEQNLGHDTMYWYKQDSKKFLKIMFSYNNKELIINETVPNRFSPKSPDKAHLNLHINSLELGDSAVYFCACSQGGRETFGSGTRLTVV.

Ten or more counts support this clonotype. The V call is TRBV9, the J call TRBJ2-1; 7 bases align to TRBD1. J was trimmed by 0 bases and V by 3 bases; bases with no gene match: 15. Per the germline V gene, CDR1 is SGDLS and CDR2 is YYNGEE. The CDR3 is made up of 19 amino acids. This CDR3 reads CASSASGTAYIASYNEQFF. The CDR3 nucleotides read TGTGCCAGCAGCGCGTCCGGGACAGCTTACATAGCCTCCTACAATGAGCAGTTCTTC.

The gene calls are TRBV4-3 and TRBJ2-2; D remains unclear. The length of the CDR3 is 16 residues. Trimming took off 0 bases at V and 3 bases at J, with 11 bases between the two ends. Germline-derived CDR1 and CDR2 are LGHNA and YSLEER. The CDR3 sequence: CASSQDGGPYTGELFF. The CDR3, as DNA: TGCGCCAGCAGCCAAGATGGCGGTCCCTACACCGGGGAGCTGTTTTTT.

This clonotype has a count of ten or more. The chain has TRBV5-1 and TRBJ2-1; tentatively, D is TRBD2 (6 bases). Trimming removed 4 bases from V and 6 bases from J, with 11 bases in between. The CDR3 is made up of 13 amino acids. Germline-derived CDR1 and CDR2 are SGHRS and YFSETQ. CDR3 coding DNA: TGCGCCAGCAGCACCCGGGACTTCAATGAGCAGTTCTTC. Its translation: CASSTRDFNEQFF.

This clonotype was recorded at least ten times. The CDR3 nucleotides are TGTGCCAGCAGTGTGCCGGGACTAGCGACAACTATCTACGAGCAGTACTTC. It encodes CASSVPGLATTIYEQYF. The chain has TRBV28 and TRBJ2-7, with 10 bases lining up with TRBD2. The V and J ends lost 5 bases and 3 bases, in that order; junction bases with no gene match: 13. CDR1 is MDHEN and CDR2 is SYDVKM in the germline V gene. The CDR3 is made up of 17 amino acids.

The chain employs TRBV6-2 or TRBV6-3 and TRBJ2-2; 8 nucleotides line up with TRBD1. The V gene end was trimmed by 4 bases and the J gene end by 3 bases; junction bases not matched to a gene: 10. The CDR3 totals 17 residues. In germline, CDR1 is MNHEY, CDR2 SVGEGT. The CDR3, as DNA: TGTGCCAGCAGTTCAGACGGACAGGGACGATACACCGGGGAGCTGTTTTTT. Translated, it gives CASSSDGQGRYTGELFF.

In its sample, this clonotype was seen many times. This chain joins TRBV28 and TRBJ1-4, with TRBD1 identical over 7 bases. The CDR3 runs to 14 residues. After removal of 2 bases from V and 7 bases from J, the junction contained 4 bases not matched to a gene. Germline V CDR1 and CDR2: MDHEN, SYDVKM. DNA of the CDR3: TGTGCCAGCAGTTTAGCAGGGGACAGTGAAAAACTGTTTTTT. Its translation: CASSLAGDSEKLFF.

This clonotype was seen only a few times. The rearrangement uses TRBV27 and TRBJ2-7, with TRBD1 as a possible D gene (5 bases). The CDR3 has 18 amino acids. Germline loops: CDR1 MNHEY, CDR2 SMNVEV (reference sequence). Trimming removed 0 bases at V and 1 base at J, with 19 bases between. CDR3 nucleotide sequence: TGTGCCAGCAGTTTATCATTTCTAGAACAGGTTCTTTCCTACGAGCAGTACTTC. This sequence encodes CASSLSFLEQVLSYEQYF.

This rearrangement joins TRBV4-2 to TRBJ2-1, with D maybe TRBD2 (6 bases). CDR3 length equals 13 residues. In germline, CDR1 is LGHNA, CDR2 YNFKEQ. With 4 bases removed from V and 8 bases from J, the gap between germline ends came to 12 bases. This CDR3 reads CASSLTRNHEQFF. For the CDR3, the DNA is TGTGCCAGCAGCCTGACTAGAAACCATGAGCAGTTCTTC.

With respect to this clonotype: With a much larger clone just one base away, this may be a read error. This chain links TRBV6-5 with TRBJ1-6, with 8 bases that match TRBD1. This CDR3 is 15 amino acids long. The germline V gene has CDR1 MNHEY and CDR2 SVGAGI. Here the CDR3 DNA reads TGTACCAGCAGTTCCACGAAGACAGGGGCCGGACCCCTCCACTTT. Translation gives CTSSSTKTGAGPLHF.

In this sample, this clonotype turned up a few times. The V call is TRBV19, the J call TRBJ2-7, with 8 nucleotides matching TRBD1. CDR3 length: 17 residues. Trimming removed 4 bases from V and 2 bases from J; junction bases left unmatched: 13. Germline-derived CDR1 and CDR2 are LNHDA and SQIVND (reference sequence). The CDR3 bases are TGTGCCAGTAGTAGGGGCCGGACAGGGCTCCTCCCCTACGAGCAGTACTTC. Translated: CASSRGRTGLLPYEQYF.

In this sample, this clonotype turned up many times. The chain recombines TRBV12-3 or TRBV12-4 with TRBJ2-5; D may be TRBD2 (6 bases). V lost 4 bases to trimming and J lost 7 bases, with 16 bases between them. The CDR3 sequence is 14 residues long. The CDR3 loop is CASSSGDVKGTQYF. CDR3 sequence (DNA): TGTGCCAGCAGTTCGGGGGACGTGAAGGGGACCCAGTACTTC.

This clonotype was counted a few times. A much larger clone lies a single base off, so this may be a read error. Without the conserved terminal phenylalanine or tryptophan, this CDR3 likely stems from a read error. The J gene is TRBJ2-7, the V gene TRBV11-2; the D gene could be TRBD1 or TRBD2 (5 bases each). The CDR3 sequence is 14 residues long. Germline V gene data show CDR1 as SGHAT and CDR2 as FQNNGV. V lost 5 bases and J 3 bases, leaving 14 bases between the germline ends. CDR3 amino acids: CASSQSGTYYEQYS. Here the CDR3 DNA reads TGTGCCAGCAGCCAGTCCGGGACCTACTACGAGCAGTACTCC.

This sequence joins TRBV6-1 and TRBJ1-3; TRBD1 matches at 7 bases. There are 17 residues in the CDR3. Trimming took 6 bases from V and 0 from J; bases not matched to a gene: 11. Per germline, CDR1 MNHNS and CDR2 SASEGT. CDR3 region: CASSKTGTASSGNTIYF. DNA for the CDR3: TGTGCCAGCAGCAAGACCGGGACAGCGAGCTCTGGAAACACCATATATTTT.

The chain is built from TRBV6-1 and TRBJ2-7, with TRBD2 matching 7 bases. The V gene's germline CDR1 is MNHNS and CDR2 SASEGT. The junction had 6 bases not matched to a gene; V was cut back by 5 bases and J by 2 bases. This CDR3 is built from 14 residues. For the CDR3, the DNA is TGTGCCAGCAGTCACCGGGACTACACCTACGAGCAGTACTTC. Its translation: CASSHRDYTYEQYF.

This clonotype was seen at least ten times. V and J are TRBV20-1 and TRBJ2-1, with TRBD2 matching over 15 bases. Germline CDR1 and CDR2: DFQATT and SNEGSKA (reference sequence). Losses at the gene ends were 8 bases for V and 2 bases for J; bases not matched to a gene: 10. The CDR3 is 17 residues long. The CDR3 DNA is TGCAGTATATTAGGACTAGCGGGAGGGTCCACCTACAATGAGCAGTTCTTC. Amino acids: CSILGLAGGSTYNEQFF.

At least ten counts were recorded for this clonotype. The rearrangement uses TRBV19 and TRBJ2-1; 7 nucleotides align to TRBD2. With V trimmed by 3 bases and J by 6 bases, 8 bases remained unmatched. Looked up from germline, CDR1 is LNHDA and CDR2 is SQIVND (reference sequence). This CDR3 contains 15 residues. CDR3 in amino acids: CASSIPAGDPNEQFF. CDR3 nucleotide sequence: TGTGCCAGTAGTATCCCGGCGGGAGATCCCAATGAGCAGTTCTTC.

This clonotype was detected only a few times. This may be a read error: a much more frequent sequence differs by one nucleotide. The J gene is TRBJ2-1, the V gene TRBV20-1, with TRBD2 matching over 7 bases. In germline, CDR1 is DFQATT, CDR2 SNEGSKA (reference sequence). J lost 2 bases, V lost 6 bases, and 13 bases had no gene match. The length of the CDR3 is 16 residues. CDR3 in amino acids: CSANPQGRATYNEQFF. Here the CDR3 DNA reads TGCAGTGCAAATCCCCAAGGGAGGGCGACCTACAATGAGCAGTTCTTC.

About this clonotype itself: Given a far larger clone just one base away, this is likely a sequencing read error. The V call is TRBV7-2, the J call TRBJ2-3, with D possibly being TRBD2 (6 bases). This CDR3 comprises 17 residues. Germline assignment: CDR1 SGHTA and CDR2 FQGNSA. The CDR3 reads CASSLRRLAREADTQFF. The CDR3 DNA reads TGTGCCAGCAGCTTAAGGAGGCTAGCGCGAGAGGCGGATACGCAGTTTTTT.

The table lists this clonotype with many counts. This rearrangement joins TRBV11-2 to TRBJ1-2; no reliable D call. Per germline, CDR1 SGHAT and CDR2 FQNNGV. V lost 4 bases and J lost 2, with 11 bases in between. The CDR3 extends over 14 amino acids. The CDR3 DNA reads TGTGCCAGCAGCTCCCAGAAGGGAAACTATGGCTACACCTTC. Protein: CASSSQKGNYGYTF.

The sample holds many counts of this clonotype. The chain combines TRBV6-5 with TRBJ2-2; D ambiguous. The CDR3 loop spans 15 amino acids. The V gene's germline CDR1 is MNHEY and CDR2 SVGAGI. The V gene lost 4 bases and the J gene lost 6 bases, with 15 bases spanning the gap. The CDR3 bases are TGTGCCAGCAGTTCCAGGACGTACTACGCCGGGGAGCTGTTTTTT. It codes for CASSSRTYYAGELFF.

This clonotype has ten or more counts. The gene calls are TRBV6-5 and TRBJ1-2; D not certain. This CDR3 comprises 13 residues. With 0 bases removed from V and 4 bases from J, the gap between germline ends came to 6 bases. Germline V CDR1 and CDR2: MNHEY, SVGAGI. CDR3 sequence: CASSYSGGYGYTF. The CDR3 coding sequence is TGTGCCAGCAGTTACTCCGGCGGCTATGGCTACACCTTC.

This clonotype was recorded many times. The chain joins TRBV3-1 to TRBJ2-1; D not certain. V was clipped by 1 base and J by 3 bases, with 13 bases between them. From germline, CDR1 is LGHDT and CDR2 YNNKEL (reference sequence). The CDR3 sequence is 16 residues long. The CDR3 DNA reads TGTGCCAGCAGCCAAGCCTTCAGGAAACTCTACAATGAGCAGTTCTTC. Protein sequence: CASSQAFRKLYNEQFF.

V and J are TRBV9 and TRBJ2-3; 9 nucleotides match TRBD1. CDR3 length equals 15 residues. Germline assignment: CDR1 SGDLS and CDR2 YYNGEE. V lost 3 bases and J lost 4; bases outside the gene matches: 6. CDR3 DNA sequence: TGTGCCAGCAGCGGGTTCCGGGACAGGGCAGATACGCAGTATTTT. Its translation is CASSGFRDRADTQYF.

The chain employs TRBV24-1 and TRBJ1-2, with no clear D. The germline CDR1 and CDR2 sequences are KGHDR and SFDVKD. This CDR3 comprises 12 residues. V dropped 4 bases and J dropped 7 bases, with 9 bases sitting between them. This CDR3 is CATSEALLGYTF. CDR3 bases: TGTGCCACCAGTGAAGCCCTTCTTGGCTACACCTTC.

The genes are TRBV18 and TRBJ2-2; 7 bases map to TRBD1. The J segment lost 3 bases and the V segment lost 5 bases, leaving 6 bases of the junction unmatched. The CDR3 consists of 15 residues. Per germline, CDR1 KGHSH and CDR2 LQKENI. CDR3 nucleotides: TGTGCCAGCTCAGCCGGGACAGCCGACACCGGGGAGCTGTTTTTT. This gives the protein CASSAGTADTGELFF.

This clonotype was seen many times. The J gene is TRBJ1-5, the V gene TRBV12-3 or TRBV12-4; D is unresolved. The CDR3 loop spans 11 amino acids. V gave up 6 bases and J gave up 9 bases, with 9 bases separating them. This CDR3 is CASRGLGPQHF. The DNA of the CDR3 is TGTGCCAGCAGGGGTTTGGGGCCCCAGCATTTT.

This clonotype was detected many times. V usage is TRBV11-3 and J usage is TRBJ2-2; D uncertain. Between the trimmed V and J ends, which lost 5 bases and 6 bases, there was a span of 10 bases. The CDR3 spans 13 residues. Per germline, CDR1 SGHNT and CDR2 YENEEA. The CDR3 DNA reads TGTGCCAGCAGCCACCCCAGTGCCGGGGAGCTGTTTTTT. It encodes CASSHPSAGELFF.

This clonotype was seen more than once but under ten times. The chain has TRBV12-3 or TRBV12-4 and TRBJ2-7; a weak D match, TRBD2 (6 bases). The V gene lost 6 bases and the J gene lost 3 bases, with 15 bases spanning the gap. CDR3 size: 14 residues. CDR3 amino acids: CASSLGLSGYEQYF. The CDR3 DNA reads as TGTGCCAGCAGCTTGGGACTTAGTGGCTACGAGCAGTACTTC.

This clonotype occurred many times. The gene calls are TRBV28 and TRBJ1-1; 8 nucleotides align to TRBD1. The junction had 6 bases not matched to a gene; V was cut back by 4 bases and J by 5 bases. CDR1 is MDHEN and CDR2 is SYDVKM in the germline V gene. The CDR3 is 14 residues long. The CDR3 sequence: CASSSRTGSTEAFF. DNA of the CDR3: TGTGCCAGCAGTTCCAGGACAGGGAGTACTGAAGCTTTCTTT. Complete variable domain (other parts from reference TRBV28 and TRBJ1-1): DVKVTQSSRYLVKRTGEKVFLECVQDMDHENMFWYRQDPGLGLRLIYFSYDVKMKEKGDIPEGYSVSREKKERFSLILESASTNQTSMYLCASSSRTGSTEAFFGQGTRLTVV.